This TCR beta chain was observed in a study of liver allograft versus peripheral blood T cells. Study-level information: The authors compared T cell receptor repertoires in transplanted livers with recipients' peripheral blood repertoires.

Each CDR3 protein gets one entry after TCRdb re-called the reads with MiXCR. The sample contains approximately 3,700 distinct CDR3 sequences, around 18% of which appear only once. CDR1 is SGHDN, CDR2 FVKESK, per germline. This CDR3 region has 11 residues. V was trimmed by 8 bases and J by 0 bases, leaving 5 bases between them. This clonotype was counted between two and nine times. What it binds is not known. Study-wide results and limits: There were reportedly differences between T cell receptor repertoires inside liver allografts and those in peripheral blood.

The chain uses TRBV14 and TRBJ2-7, with D unclear. The receptor was isolated from a human patient who had a liver transplant. Some of these T cells may belong to the graft donor. The CDR3 sequence is CASATSYEQYF. The DNA for the CDR3 is TGTGCCAGCGCCACCTCCTACGAGCAGTACTTC. The variable domain in full, completed from reference TRBV14 and TRBJ2-7, reads EAGVTQFPSHSVIEKGQTVTLRCDPISGHDNLYWYRRVMGKEIKFLLHFVKESKQDESGMPNNRFLAERTGGTYSTLKVQPAELEDSGVYFCASATSYEQYFGPGTRLTVT.